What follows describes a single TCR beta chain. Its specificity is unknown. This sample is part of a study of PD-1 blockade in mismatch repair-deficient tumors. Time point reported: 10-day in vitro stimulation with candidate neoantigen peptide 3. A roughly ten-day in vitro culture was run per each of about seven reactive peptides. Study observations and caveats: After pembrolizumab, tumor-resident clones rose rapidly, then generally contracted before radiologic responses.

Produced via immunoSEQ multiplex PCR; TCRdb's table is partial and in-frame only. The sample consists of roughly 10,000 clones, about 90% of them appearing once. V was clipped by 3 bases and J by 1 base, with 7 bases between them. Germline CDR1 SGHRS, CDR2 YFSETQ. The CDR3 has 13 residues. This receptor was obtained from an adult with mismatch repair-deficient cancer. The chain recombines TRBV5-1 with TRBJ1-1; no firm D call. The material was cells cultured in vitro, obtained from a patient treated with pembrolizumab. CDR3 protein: CASSSDPNTEAFF. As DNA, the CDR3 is TGCGCCAGCAGCTCAGACCCGAACACTGAAGCTTTCTTT. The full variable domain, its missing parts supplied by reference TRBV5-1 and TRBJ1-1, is KAGVTQTPRYLIKTRGQQVTLSCSPISGHRSVSWYQQTPGQGLQFLFEYFSETQRNKGNFPGRFSGRQFSNSRSEMNVSTLELGDSALYLCASSSDPNTEAFFGQGTRLTVV.